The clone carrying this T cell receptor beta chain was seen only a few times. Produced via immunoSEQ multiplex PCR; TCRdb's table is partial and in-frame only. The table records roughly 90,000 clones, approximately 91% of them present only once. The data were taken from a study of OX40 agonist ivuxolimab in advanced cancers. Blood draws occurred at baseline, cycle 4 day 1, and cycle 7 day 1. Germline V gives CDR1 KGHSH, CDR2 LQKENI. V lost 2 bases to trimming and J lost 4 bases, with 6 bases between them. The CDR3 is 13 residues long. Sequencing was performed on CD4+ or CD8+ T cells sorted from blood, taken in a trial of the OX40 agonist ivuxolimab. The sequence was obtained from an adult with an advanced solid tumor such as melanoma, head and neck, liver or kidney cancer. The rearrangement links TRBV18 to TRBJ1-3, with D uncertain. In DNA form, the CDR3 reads TGTGCCAGCTCACCAAAAGCAGGAAACACCATATATTTT. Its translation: CASSPKAGNTIYF.